This T cell receptor (beta chain) was sequenced during a study of siplizumab effects on memory and regulatory T cells. Looked up from germline, CDR1 is SNHLY and CDR2 is FYNNEI. Trimming took off 8 bases at V and 4 bases at J, with 15 bases between the two ends. This CDR3 is 13 amino acids long. The repertoire was sequenced with immunoSEQ multiplex PCR; TCRdb's copy has only in-frame clones and lacks some. The sample holds 20,000 or so clones, approximately 44% seen once. Of note for this clone: No antigen is known for it.

Cocultured for 6 to 7 days at 37°C were the mixed lymphocyte reaction cells. Each population got its own dye, CFSE for responder PBMCs and Violet Dye for stimulator PBMCs, and they were put together 1:1. The study, taken as a whole, reports: In unstimulated cells, naive T cells appeared more diverse than memory T cells and seemed major alloresponse contributors.

The rearrangement joins TRBV2 to TRBJ2-7; D is undetermined. The origin of this receptor is a human donor in good health; the cells came from an allogeneic mixed lymphocyte reaction. Some clones in this sample may be carry-over from other donors' samples. Material for sequencing was CFSE-low (dividing) CD4+ T cells sorted from an allogeneic mixed lymphocyte reaction. Here the CDR3 DNA reads TGTGCCAGCGGACCGGCGGAAGTGTACGAGCAGTACTTC. It yields the protein CASGPAEVYEQYF.